Sequencing of this TCR beta chain was carried out in a study of beta chain features in type 1 diabetes. Study-wide points: Moderately but significantly shorter TCRB CDR3s were found in Type 1 diabetes patients in all four CD4+ subsets.

Reverse transcribing all isolated RNA meant expressed TCRB transcripts were sequenced. The assay was immunoSEQ multiplex PCR, and TCRdb's table has in-frame clones only and misses some. The sample has 95,000 to 150,000 clones, about a sixth seen once. Germline values: CDR1 LNHDA, CDR2 SQIVND (reference sequence). Unmatched junction bases numbered 1, after V lost 6 bases and J lost 2 bases. CDR3 length: 13 amino acids. This clone was seen more than once but under ten times. Its matching antigen is unknown. Sequencing input: central memory CD4+ T cells from blood. The TCR originated in a man aged 30 to 39 with type 1 diabetes. The chain combines TRBV19 with TRBJ2-1; 7 bases fit TRBD2. CDR3 coding DNA: TGTGCCAGTAGCGGGGGGACCTACAATGAGCAGTTCTTC. It encodes CASSGGTYNEQFF.